The 31 T cell receptor beta chains below come from one sample, sequenced in a study of blood T cells in healthy people across ages. The use of a sample-barcoded 5' primer and a J-beta primer mix characterized a second PCR of about 6 to 11 cycles. TCRdb fed the 5' RACE reads into MiXCR, producing one record per CDR3 protein. The data contain fewer than 950,000 distinct CDR3 sequences, 53% of them singletons. Material for sequencing was blood. Receptors originate from an elderly man in good health.

This clonotype was seen a single time. At one boundary the junction diverges from the germline segment, which might be a read error. The rearrangement uses TRBV6-6 and TRBJ2-7; TRBD2 agrees at 7 bases. Germline CDR1 and CDR2: MNHNY and SVGAGI (reference sequence). This CDR3 spans 14 amino acids. The CDR3 protein is CASSREEAPYERYF. The CDR3 DNA reads as TGTGCCAGCAGCCGGGAGGAAGCCCCCTACGAGCGGTACTTC.

This clonotype was seen a few times. The chain joins TRBV6-2 or TRBV6-3 to TRBJ2-7, with D tentatively TRBD1 (5 bases). The CDR3 sequence is 14 residues long. Deletions cut 5 bases from V and 0 bases from J, with 11 bases between. The germline CDR1 and CDR2 sequences are MNHEY and SVGEGT. For the CDR3, the DNA is TGTGCCAGCAGTCACGACAGCCTCTCCTACGAGCAGTACTTC. This gives the protein CASSHDSLSYEQYF.

V and J are TRBV28 and TRBJ2-3, with 9 positions matching TRBD2. The germline V gene has CDR1 MDHEN and CDR2 SYDVKM. The J segment lost 2 bases and the V segment lost 5 bases, leaving 11 bases of the junction unmatched. CDR3 size: 17 residues. As DNA, the CDR3 is TGTGCCAGCAGTAGGGAGGCGGGAGGGCCGAACACAGATACGCAGTATTTT. Amino acid sequence: CASSREAGGPNTDTQYF.

This chain uses TRBV24-1 with TRBJ2-1; 9 bases map to TRBD1. Germline V gene sequence: CDR1 KGHDR, CDR2 SFDVKD. CDR3 size: 15 residues. J was trimmed by 7 bases and V by 7 bases; bases with no gene match: 10. This chain's CDR3 is CATSGTGTGRNEQFF. The CDR3 DNA is TGTGCCACCAGCGGCACCGGGACAGGGAGGAATGAGCAGTTCTTC.

This clonotype was recorded many times. This sequence joins TRBV13 and TRBJ2-3, with TRBD1 matching over 8 bases. J lost 14 bases, V lost 2 bases, and 15 bases had no gene match. The CDR3 is 15 amino acids. CDR1 is PRHDT, CDR2 FYEKMQ, per germline (reference sequence). The CDR3 here is CASSLQGAFHRYAYF. DNA for the CDR3: TGTGCCAGCAGCTTACAGGGGGCTTTTCACAGATACGCGTATTTT.

In its sample, this clonotype was seen a few times. The chain is built from TRBV6-2 or TRBV6-3 and TRBJ2-3, with D unclear. Trimming left V 2 bases short and J 0 bases short, with 9 bases between. CDR1 MNHEY and CDR2 SVGEGT come from the germline V gene. This CDR3 spans 15 amino acids. The CDR3 bases are TGTGCCAGCAGTTACGGCGGACCCAGCACAGATACGCAGTATTTT. Translation gives CASSYGGPSTDTQYF.

This clonotype was counted a few times. The rearrangement links TRBV20-1 to TRBJ2-5, with 12 bases lining up with TRBD2. In germline, CDR1 is DFQATT, CDR2 SNEGSKA (reference sequence). Germline trimming cut 3 bases from V and 4 bases from J; bases unmatched to any gene: 6. The CDR3 length is 15 residues. CDR3 sequence reads: CSARDPTSGRETQYF. DNA for the CDR3: TGCAGTGCTAGGGATCCGACTAGCGGGAGAGAGACCCAGTACTTC.

Turning to this clonotype: An end of the junction differs from the germline gene, which may be a read error. The chain combines TRBV7-7 with TRBJ2-5; D remains unclear. Germline V lookup: CDR1 SSHAT, CDR2 FNYEAQ (reference sequence). The CDR3 is made up of 13 amino acids. The CDR3 sequence is CAGSLGRLETQYF. CDR3 bases: TGTGCCGGCAGCCTCGGACGGTTAGAGACCCAGTACTTC.

This clonotype occurred once. The rearrangement joins TRBV6-5 to TRBJ2-1, with TRBD2 matching 7 bases. Matching the DNA end better, TRBJ2-7 makes the J call doubtful. The CDR3 runs to 16 residues. In germline, CDR1 is MNHEY, CDR2 SVGAGI. CDR3 residues: CASSSVDERDPYEQYF. As DNA, the CDR3 is TGTGCCAGCAGTTCCGTGGACGAGCGGGACCCCTACGAGCAGTACTTC.

The rearrangement joins TRBV28 to TRBJ2-3; 7 bases map to TRBD2. The length of the CDR3 is 15 residues. Germline V lookup: CDR1 MDHEN, CDR2 SYDVKM. J was trimmed by 2 bases and V by 7 bases; bases with no gene match: 9. CDR3 loop: CASKIGGLYTDTQYF. The CDR3 nucleotides read TGTGCCAGCAAGATCGGGGGGTTATACACAGATACGCAGTATTTT.

The rearrangement uses TRBV29-1 and TRBJ2-7, with TRBD2 matching 8 bases. There are 15 residues in the CDR3. The junction had 6 bases not matched to a gene; V was cut back by 1 base and J by 1 base. The germline V gene has CDR1 SQVTM and CDR2 ANQGSEA. CDR3 in DNA: TGCAGCGTTGAAGGGGGTAGCGGGACTTCCTACGAGCAGTACTTC. Its translation is CSVEGGSGTSYEQYF.

This clonotype occurred a few times. The chain couples TRBV6-2 or TRBV6-3 to TRBJ2-5; TRBD2 matches 11 bases. V was pared by 11 bases and J by 2 bases, with 4 bases of the junction left unmatched. This CDR3 comprises 13 residues. In germline, CDR1 is MNHEY, CDR2 SVGEGT. CDR3 coding DNA: TGTGCCGGTAGGACTAGCGGGCAAGAGACCCAGTACTTC. It yields the protein CAGRTSGQETQYF.

The chain has TRBV29-1 and TRBJ2-4, with 9 bases that match TRBD1. The V and J ends lost 7 bases and 1 base, in that order; junction bases with no gene match: 5. Germline V gene data show CDR1 as SQVTM and CDR2 as ANQGSEA. The CDR3 length is 14 residues. The CDR3 DNA reads TGCAGCGCAGGGACAGGGTCCGCCAAAAACATTCAGTACTTC. It translates to CSAGTGSAKNIQYF.

This chain connects TRBV12-3 or TRBV12-4 to TRBJ1-4; the D is unclear. The CDR3 is 14 amino acids. The germline V and J ends were trimmed by 4 bases and 4 bases, with 10 bases remaining between them. Written as DNA, the CDR3 is TGTGCCAGCAGTTACGACTCCCGTAATGAAAAACTGTTTTTT. Encoded protein: CASSYDSRNEKLFF.

V usage is TRBV12-3 or TRBV12-4 and J usage is TRBJ2-5, with TRBD1 matching over 12 bases. Trimming cost V 5 bases and J 9 bases; bases outside gene matches: 13. The CDR3 covers 16 residues. The CDR3 protein is CASSPGTGGPGRAQYF. The CDR3 DNA is TGTGCCAGCAGTCCAGGGACAGGGGGCCCGGGAAGGGCCCAGTACTTC.

This chain connects TRBV29-1 to TRBJ2-2, with D tentatively TRBD1 or TRBD2 (6 bases each). Trimming stripped 2 bases from V and 4 bases from J, with 11 bases between. The V gene's germline CDR1 is SQVTM and CDR2 ANQGSEA. CDR3 length: 14 amino acids. The CDR3 sequence is CSVEYREATGELFF. The CDR3 DNA follows: TGCAGCGTTGAATACAGGGAGGCCACCGGGGAGCTGTTTTTT.

The J gene is TRBJ1-6, the V gene TRBV29-1, with TRBD1 identical over 8 bases. After removal of 5 bases from V and 7 bases from J, the junction contained 4 bases not matched to a gene. The CDR3 has 13 residues. Germline loops: CDR1 SQVTM, CDR2 ANQGSEA. In DNA, the CDR3 is TGCAGCGTTACACAGGGGGGCAATTCACCCCTCCACTTT. This codes for CSVTQGGNSPLHF.

The chain employs TRBV25-1 and TRBJ2-1; tentatively, D is TRBD2 (6 bases). Germline V CDR1 and CDR2: MGHDK, SYGVNS. CDR3 size: 12 residues. V was shortened by 2 bases and J by 9 bases, with 8 bases between the two germline ends. The CDR3 loop reads CASSEGGGEQFF. The CDR3 coding sequence is TGTGCCAGCAGTGAAGGGGGAGGTGAGCAGTTCTTC.

This chain links TRBV19 with TRBJ2-7; a weak D match, TRBD2 (5 bases). The CDR3 covers 13 residues. CDR1 and CDR2 from the germline V gene are LNHDA and SQIVND (reference sequence). Trimming took 4 bases from V and 4 from J, leaving 11 bases between them. In DNA, the CDR3 is TGTGCCAGTAGTACCTCCCGGGGTTACGAGCAGTACTTC. It encodes CASSTSRGYEQYF.

This clonotype was observed a handful of times. The chain links TRBV7-9 to TRBJ1-1; no clear D. The CDR3 contains 14 residues. V dropped 0 bases and J dropped 0 bases, with 5 bases sitting between them. Germline V lookup: CDR1 SEHNR, CDR2 FQNEAQ (reference sequence). As DNA, the CDR3 is TGTGCCAGCAGCTTAGCGACGATGAACACTGAAGCTTTCTTT. Translated, it gives CASSLATMNTEAFF.

The chain uses TRBV7-2 and TRBJ1-1, with unresolved D. CDR3 length: 17 residues. V was cut by 2 bases and J by 0 bases, with 16 bases left in between. Per the germline V gene, CDR1 is SGHTA and CDR2 is FQGNSA. CDR3 DNA: TGTGCCAGCAGCTTACGGCAGACTAGATTCTTGAACACTGAAGCTTTCTTT. This encodes CASSLRQTRFLNTEAFF.

A word on this clonotype: Germline and junction disagree at one end, which may indicate a read error. The DNA of the CDR3 is TGCAGTGCTAGAGATAGCCGATCCTACGGGCAGTACTTC. Protein: CSARDSRSYGQYF. V usage is TRBV20-1 and J usage is TRBJ2-7; D not certain. The CDR3 spans 13 residues. Per germline, CDR1 DFQATT and CDR2 SNEGSKA (reference sequence).

V and J are TRBV27 and TRBJ2-5; TRBD2 matches 10 bases. The CDR3 has 15 amino acids. V was pared by 6 bases and J by 11 bases, with 15 bases of the junction left unmatched. Germline values: CDR1 MNHEY, CDR2 SMNVEV (reference sequence). CDR3 residues: CASSPLAGAPNEQYF. The CDR3, as DNA: TGTGCCAGCAGCCCTCTAGCGGGAGCCCCCAATGAGCAGTACTTC.

This sequence joins TRBV7-6 and TRBJ1-2; TRBD1 matches at 9 bases. This CDR3 comprises 17 residues. From germline, CDR1 is SGHVS and CDR2 FNYEAQ. Trimming took 0 bases from V and 7 from J; bases not matched to a gene: 12. CDR3 DNA sequence: TGTGCCAGCAGCTTAGCCTCGGAACAGGGGGCCACGGTTGGCTACACCTTC. The encoded protein is CASSLASEQGATVGYTF.

This sequence joins TRBV15 and TRBJ2-7; 7 nucleotides align to TRBD2. Germline CDR1 is LNHNV and CDR2 is YYDKDF (reference sequence). V dropped 0 bases and J dropped 2; count of bases not matched to a gene: 4. This CDR3 spans 15 amino acids. CDR3 amino acids: CATSRETSETYEQYF. DNA of the CDR3: TGTGCCACCAGCAGAGAAACTAGCGAAACCTACGAGCAGTACTTC.

The chain uses TRBV6-6 and TRBJ2-3, with 8 positions matching TRBD1. The end of the DNA fits TRBJ1-5 better, so the J call may be wrong. The CDR3 has 14 residues. CDR1 MNHNY and CDR2 SVGAGI come from the germline V gene (reference sequence). Written as DNA, the CDR3 is TGTGCCAGCAGAACAGGACAGGGATTACAGCCCCAGCATTTT. Translation gives CASRTGQGLQPQHF.

The gene calls are TRBV11-3 and TRBJ2-7, with TRBD1 matching over 11 bases. V was clipped by 3 bases and J by 4 bases; unmatched bases: 5. Germline CDR1 is SGHNT and CDR2 is YENEEA. This CDR3 contains 15 residues. This CDR3 reads CASSFGQGAGYEQYF. The CDR3 region has the DNA TGTGCCAGCAGCTTCGGACAGGGGGCGGGTTACGAGCAGTACTTC.

V and J are TRBV25-1 and TRBJ2-2; D may correspond to TRBD1 or TRBD2 (5 bases each). Germline lookup yields CDR1 MGHDK and CDR2 SYGVNS. The CDR3 is made up of 16 amino acids. Trimming cost V 2 bases and J 5 bases, with 15 bases left between them. CDR3 sequence reads: CASSEPQRAGTGELFF. DNA for the CDR3: TGTGCCAGCAGTGAACCCCAGAGGGCAGGGACCGGGGAGCTGTTTTTT.

Here the CDR3 reads CASSSGTAFGETQYF. The CDR3 nucleotides read TGTGCCAGCAGTTCCGGGACGGCCTTTGGGGAGACCCAGTACTTC. The J gene is TRBJ2-5, the V gene TRBV6-1; D possibly uses TRBD1 or TRBD2 (5 bases each). The germline V and J ends were trimmed by 5 bases and 5 bases, with 18 bases remaining between them. Germline values: CDR1 MNHNS, CDR2 SASEGT. The length of the CDR3 is 15 residues.

CDR3 DNA sequence: TGTGCCAGCAGTTTCGGGACCAAAGAGACCCAGTACTTC. Protein product: CASSFGTKETQYF. This sequence joins TRBV6-5 and TRBJ2-7; either TRBD1 or TRBD2 may supply D (5 bases each). The J call is doubtful: the DNA matches TRBJ2-5 better. The CDR3 is 13 amino acids. Germline V gene data show CDR1 as MNHEY and CDR2 as SVGAGI.

The V and J genes are TRBV2 and TRBJ2-4, with 10 positions matching TRBD2. The end of the DNA is better explained by TRBJ2-7, so the J call may be wrong. The germline V gene encodes CDR1 SNHLY and CDR2 FYNNEI. The CDR3 covers 15 residues. Here the CDR3 DNA reads TGTGCCAGCAGGCCCCTAGCGGGGGTTGCCTACGAGCAGTACTTC. It translates to CASRPLAGVAYEQYF.